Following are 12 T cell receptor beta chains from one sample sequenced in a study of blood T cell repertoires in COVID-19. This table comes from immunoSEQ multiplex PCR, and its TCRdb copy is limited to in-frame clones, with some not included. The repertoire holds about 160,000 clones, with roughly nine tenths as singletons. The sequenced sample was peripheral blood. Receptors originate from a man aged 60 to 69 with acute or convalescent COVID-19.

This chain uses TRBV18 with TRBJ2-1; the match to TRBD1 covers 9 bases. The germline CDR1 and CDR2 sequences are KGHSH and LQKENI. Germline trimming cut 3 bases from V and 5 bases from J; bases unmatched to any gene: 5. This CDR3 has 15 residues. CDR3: CASSPGTGTNNEQFF. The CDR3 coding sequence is TGTGCCAGCTCACCCGGGACAGGGACCAACAATGAGCAGTTCTTC.

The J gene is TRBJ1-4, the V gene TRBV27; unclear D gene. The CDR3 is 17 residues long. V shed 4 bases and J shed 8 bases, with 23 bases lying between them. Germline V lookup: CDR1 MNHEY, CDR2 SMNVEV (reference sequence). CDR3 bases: TGTGCCAGCAGTTCCCTCCGAATTGAGGGTACGGGGGAAAAACTGTTTTTT. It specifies CASSSLRIEGTGEKLFF.

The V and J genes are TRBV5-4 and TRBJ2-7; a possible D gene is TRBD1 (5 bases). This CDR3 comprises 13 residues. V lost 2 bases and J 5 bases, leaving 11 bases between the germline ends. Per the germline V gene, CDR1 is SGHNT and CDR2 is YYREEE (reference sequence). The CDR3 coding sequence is TGTGCCAGCAGCTTCCCTGACAGTGACGAGCAGTACTTC. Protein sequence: CASSFPDSDEQYF.

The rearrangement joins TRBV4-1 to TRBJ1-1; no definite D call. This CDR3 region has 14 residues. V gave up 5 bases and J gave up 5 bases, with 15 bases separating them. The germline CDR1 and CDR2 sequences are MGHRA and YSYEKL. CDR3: CASSSVYPGTEAFF. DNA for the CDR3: TGCGCCAGCAGCTCCGTCTACCCGGGGACTGAAGCTTTCTTT.

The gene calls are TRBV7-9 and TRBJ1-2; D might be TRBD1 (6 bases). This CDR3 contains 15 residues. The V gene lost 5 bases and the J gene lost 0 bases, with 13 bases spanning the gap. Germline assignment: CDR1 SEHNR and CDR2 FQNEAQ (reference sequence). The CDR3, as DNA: TGTGCCAGCAGCGCCCGACAGGACACTAACTATGGCTACACCTTC. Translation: CASSARQDTNYGYTF.

The CDR3 loop reads CASSLVKGASNQPQHF. In nucleotides, the CDR3 is TGTGCCAGCAGCTTAGTAAAGGGGGCAAGCAATCAGCCCCAGCATTTT. The chain employs TRBV11-2 and TRBJ1-5; 7 bases agree with TRBD1. Germline loops: CDR1 SGHAT, CDR2 FQNNGV. V lost 1 base and J lost 1; bases outside the gene matches: 4. There are 16 residues in the CDR3.

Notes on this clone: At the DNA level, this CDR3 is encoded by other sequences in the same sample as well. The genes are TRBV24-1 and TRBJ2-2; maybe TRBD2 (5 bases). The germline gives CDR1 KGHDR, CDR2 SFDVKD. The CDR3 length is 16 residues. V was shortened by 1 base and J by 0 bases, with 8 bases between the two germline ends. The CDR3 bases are TGTGCCACCAGTGATTTCACGGGATCGAACACCGGGGAGCTGTTTTTT. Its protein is CATSDFTGSNTGELFF.

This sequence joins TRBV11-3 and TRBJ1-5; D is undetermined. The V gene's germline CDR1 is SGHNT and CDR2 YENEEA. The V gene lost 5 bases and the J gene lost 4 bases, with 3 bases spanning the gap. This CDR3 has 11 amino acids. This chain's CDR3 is CASSTNQPQHF. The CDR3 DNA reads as TGTGCCAGCAGCACTAATCAGCCCCAGCATTTT.

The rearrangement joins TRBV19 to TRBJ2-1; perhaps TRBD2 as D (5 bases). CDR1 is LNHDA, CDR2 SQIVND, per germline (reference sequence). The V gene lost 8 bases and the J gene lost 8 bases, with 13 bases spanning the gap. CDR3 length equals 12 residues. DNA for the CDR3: TGTGCCAGTCAAACCGAGGGCTATGAGCAGTTCTTC. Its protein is CASQTEGYEQFF.

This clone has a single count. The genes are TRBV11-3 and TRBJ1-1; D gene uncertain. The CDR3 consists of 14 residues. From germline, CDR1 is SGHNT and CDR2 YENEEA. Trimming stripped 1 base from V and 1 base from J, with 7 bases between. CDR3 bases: TGTGCCAGCAGCTTAGGCGGGGAGAACACTGAAGCTTTCTTT. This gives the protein CASSLGGENTEAFF.

CDR3 loop: CASRGQGLPGNTIYF. As DNA, the CDR3 is TGTGCCAGCAGGGGACAGGGGCTACCTGGAAACACCATATATTTT. The genes are TRBV2 and TRBJ1-3, with TRBD1 matching over 10 bases. The V gene's germline CDR1 is SNHLY and CDR2 FYNNEI. The CDR3 is 15 amino acids. The V segment lost 6 bases and the J segment 2 bases; nucleotides outside the gene matches: 4. Full variable domain (missing parts from reference TRBV2 and TRBJ1-3): EPEVTQTPSHQVTQMGQEVILRCVPISNHLYFYWYRQILGQKVEFLVSFYNNEISEKSEIFDDQFSVERPDGSNFTLKIRSTKLEDSAMYFCASRGQGLPGNTIYFGEGSWLTVV.

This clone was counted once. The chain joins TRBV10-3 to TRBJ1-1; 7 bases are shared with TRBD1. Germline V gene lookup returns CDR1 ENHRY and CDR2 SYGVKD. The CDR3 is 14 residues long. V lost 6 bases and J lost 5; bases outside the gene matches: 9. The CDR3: CAISLGTVGTEAFF. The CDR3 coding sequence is TGTGCCATCAGCCTCGGGACAGTAGGGACTGAAGCTTTCTTT.